This T cell receptor beta chain was sequenced for a study of low-dose radiotherapy and immunotherapy resistance in tumors. Background on the study: Cohort 1 was treated with 0.5 Gy per fraction at 2-week intervals, amounting to 6.5 Gy overall.

Amplification of TCRs used a constant-region primer and V-primer adapter for about 19 PCR cycles. TCRdb re-derived calls from the reads in MiXCR, one entry per CDR3 protein. The repertoire holds over 50,000 distinct CDR3 sequences, with approximately 33% as singletons. The CDR3 is 14 amino acids. CDR1 is LNHDA and CDR2 is SQIVND in the germline V gene (reference sequence). With 9 bases clipped from V and 4 bases from J, the junction kept 11 bases outside the gene matches. This clonotype was seen ten or more times. Indicated time point: after trial treatment. Sample treatment: LDRT plus nivolumab, ipilimumab, low-dose cyclophosphamide and aspirin (RACIN trial). Those who qualified had advanced solid tumors (lacking tumor-infiltrating lymphocytes).

The starting material was PBMCs, obtained after low-dose radiotherapy plus immunotherapy. The chain carries TRBV19 and TRBJ1-2, with TRBD1 matching over 7 bases. The TCR sequence derives from a male donor with rectosigmoid adenocarcinoma. The CDR3 region has the DNA TGTGCCAGCCAACGGCAGGGGGGAGTCTATGGCTACACCTTC. Protein product: CASQRQGGVYGYTF. The full variable domain, rest sourced from reference TRBV19 and TRBJ1-2, is DGGITQSPKYLFRKEGQNVTLSCEQNLNHDAMYWYRQDPGQGLRLIYYSQIVNDFQKGDIAEGYSVSREKKESFPLTVTSAQKNPTAFYLCASQRQGGVYGYTFGSGTRLTVV.